The T cell receptor (beta chain) under discussion was sequenced for a study of blood T cell repertoires in COVID-19. About the study: In each case, the material was cDNA or gDNA derived from T cells, B-cell-depleted T cells, or PBMCs.

The length of the CDR3 is 12 residues. V was pared by 6 bases and J by 6 bases, with 11 bases between. Sequencing used immunoSEQ multiplex PCR; TCRdb keeps in-frame clones, though not all of them. The repertoire holds 52,000 or so clones, approximately 86% seen once, with roughly 3.7% in the top ten. Patients at the Seattle site were enrolled during active infection and followed longitudinally. The sequenced sample consisted of peripheral blood. V gene TRBV12-3 or TRBV12-4 combines with J gene TRBJ1-1; D possibly corresponds to TRBD1 (5 bases). The TCR was taken from a man between 40 and 49 years old with COVID-19, enrolled during active disease. The CDR3 loop is CASSPGGAEAFF. CDR3 coding DNA: TGTGCCAGCAGCCCCGGGGGGGCTGAAGCTTTCTTT.